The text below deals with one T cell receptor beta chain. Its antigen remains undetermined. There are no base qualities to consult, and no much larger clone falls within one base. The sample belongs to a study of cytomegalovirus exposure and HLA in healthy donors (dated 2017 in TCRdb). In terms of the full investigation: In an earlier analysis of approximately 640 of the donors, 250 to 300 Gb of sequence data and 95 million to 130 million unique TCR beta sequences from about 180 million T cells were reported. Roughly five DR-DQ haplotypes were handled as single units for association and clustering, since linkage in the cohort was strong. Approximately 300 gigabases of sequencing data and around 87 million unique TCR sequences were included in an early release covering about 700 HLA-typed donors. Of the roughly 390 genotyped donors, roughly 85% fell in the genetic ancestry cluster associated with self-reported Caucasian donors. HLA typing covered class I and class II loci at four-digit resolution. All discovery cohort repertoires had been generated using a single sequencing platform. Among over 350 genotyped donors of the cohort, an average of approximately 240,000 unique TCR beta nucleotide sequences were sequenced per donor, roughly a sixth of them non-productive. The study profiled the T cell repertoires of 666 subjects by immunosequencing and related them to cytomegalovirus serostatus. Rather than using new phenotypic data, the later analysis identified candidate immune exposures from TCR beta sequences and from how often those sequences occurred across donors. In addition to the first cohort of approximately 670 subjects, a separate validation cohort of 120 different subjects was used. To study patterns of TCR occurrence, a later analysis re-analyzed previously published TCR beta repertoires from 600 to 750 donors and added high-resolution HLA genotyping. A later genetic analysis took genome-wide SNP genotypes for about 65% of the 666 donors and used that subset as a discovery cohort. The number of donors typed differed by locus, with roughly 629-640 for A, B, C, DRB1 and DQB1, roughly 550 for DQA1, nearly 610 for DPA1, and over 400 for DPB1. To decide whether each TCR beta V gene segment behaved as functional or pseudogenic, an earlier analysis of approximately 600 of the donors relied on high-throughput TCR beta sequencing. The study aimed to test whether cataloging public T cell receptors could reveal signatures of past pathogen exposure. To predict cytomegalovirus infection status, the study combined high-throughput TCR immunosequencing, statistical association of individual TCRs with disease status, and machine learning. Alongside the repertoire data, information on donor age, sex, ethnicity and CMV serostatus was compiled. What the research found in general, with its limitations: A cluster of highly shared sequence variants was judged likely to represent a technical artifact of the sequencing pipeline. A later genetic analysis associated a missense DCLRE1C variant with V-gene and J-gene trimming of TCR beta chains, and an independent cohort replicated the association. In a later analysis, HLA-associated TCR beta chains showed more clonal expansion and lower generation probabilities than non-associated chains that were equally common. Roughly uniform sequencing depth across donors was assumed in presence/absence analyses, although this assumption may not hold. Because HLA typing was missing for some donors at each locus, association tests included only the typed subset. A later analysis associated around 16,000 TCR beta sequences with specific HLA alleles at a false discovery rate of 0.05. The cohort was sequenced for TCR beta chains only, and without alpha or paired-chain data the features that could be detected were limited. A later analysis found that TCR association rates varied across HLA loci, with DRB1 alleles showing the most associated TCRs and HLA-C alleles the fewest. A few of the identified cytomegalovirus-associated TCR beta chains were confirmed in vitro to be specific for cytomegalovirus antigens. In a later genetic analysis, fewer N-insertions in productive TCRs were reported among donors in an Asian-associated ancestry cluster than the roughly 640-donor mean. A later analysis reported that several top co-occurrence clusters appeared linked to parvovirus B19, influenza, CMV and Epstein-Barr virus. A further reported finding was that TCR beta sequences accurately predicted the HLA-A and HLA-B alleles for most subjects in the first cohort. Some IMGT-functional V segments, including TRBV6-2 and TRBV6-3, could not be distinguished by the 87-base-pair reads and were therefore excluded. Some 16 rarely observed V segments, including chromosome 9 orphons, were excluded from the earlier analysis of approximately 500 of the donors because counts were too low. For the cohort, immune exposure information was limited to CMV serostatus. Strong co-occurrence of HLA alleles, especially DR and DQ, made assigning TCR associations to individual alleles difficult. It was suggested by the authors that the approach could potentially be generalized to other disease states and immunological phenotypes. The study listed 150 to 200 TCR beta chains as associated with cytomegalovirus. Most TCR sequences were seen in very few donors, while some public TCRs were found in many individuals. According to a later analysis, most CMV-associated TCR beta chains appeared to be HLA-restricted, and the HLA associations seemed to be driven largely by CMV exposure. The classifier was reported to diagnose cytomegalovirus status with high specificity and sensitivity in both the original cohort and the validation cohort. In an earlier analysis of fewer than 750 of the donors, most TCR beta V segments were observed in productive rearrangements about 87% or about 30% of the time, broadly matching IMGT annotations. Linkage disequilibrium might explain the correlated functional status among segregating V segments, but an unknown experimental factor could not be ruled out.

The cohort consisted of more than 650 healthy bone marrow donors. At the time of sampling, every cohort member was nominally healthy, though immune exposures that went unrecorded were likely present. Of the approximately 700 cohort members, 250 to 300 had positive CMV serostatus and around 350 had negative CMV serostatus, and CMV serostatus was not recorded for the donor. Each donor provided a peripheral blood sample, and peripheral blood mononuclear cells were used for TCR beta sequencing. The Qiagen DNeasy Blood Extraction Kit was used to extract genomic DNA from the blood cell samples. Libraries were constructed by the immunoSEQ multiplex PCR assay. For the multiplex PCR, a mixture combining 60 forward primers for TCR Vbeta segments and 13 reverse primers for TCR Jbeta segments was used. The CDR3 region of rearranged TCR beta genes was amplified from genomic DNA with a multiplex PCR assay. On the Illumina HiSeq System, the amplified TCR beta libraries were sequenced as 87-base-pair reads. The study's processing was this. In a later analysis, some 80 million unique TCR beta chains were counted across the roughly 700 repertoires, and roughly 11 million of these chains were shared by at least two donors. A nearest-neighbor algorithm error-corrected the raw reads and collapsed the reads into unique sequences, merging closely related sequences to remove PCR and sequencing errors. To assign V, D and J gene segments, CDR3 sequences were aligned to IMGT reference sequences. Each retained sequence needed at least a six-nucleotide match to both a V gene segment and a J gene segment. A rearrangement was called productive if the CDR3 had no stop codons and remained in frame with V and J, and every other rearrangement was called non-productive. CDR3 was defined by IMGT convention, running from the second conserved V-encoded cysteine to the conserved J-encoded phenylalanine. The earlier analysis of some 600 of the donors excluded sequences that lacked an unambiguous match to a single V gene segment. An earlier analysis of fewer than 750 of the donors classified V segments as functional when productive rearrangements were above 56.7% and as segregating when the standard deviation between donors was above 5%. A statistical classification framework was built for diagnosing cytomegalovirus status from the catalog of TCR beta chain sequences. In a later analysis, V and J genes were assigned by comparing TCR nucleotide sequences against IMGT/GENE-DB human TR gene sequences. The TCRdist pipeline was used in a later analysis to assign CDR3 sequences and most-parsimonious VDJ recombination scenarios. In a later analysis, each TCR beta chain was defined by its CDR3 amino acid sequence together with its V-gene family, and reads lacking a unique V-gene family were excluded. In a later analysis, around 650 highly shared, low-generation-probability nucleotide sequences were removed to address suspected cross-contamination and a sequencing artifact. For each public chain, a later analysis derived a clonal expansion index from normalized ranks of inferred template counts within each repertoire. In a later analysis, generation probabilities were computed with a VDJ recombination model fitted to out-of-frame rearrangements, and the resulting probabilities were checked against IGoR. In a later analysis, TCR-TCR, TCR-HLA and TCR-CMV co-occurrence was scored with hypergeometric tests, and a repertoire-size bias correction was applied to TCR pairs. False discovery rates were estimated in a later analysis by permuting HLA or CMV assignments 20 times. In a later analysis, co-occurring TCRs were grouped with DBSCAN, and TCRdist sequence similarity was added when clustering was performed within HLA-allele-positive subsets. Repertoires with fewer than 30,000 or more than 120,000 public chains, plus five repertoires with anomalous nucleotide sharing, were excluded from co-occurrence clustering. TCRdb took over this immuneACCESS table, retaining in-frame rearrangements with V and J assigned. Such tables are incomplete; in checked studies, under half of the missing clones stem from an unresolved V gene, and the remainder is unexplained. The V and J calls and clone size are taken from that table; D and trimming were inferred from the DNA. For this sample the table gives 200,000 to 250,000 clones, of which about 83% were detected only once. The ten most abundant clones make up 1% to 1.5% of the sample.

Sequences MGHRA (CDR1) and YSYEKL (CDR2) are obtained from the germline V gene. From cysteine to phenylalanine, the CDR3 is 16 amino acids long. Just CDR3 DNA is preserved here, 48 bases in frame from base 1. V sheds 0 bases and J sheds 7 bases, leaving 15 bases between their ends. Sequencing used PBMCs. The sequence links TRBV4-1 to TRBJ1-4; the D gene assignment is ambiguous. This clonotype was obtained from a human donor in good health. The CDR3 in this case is CASSQDLTAGGEKLFF. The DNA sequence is TGCGCCAGCAGCCAAGATCTTACGGCGGGTGGTGAAAAACTGTTTTTT.